One sample yielded the 9 T cell receptor beta chains listed below, sequenced in a study of blood T cell repertoires in COVID-19. Profiling relied on immunoSEQ multiplex PCR, and the TCRdb table lists in-frame clones only, not all of them. The sample contains about 150,000 clones, 85% to 90% of which appear only once. Sequencing was performed on peripheral blood. These receptors all stem from a woman aged 40 to 50 with acute or convalescent COVID-19.

V and J are TRBV6-4 and TRBJ2-1; 7 bases map to TRBD1. From germline, CDR1 is MRHNA and CDR2 SNTAGT. Trimming took 5 bases from V and 9 from J; bases not matched to a gene: 13. This CDR3 spans 15 amino acids. CDR3 region: CASSNDWTGYSEQFF. CDR3 sequence (DNA): TGTGCCAGCAGTAACGACTGGACAGGATATAGTGAGCAGTTCTTC.

This sequence joins TRBV28 and TRBJ2-1; 10 positions agree with TRBD2. CDR1 is MDHEN, CDR2 SYDVKM, per germline. V lost 7 bases to trimming and J lost 7 bases; unmatched junction nucleotides: 19. This CDR3 is 18 amino acids long. CDR3 bases: TGTGCCAGCACCTTCATAGGAATAGCGGGGGGTCAATATAATGAGCAGTTCTTC. Translation gives CASTFIGIAGGQYNEQFF.

The V gene is TRBV3-1 (or the pseudogene TRBV3-2), the J gene TRBJ1-2, with 8 bases lining up with TRBD1. V lost 1 base and J lost 7; bases outside the gene matches: 5. Germline CDR1 reads LGHDT; CDR2 reads YNNKEL (reference sequence). The CDR3 is 14 residues long. The CDR3 protein is CASSQAQGVGGYTF. CDR3 in DNA: TGTGCCAGCAGCCAAGCACAGGGGGTAGGTGGCTACACCTTC.

This chain joins TRBV6-2 or TRBV6-3 and TRBJ2-1, with a possible D match to TRBD1 (6 bases). Trimming stripped 0 bases from V and 4 bases from J, with 13 bases between. This CDR3 is 16 amino acids long. The germline V gene encodes CDR1 MNHEY and CDR2 SVGEGT. DNA for the CDR3: TGTGCCAGCAGTTACTCGATCACAGGGATATACAATGAGCAGTTCTTC. Translation gives CASSYSITGIYNEQFF.

This sequence joins TRBV28 and TRBJ1-4, with D possibly TRBD1 on 6 matching bases. Germline V gene sequence: CDR1 MDHEN, CDR2 SYDVKM. This CDR3 comprises 13 residues. Deletions cut 7 bases from V and 6 bases from J, with 12 bases between. CDR3 region: CASTQGLYEKLFF. CDR3 sequence (DNA): TGTGCCAGCACACAGGGTTTATATGAAAAACTGTTTTTT.

The chain links TRBV4-2 to TRBJ1-1; the match to TRBD1 covers 7 bases. CDR1 is LGHNA, CDR2 YNFKEQ, per germline. V gave up 1 base and J gave up 6 bases; unmatched junction bases: 5. The CDR3 loop spans 14 amino acids. DNA for the CDR3: TGTGCCAGCAGCCAAGTAGGGACAGTCCCTGAAGCTTTCTTT. Residues: CASSQVGTVPEAFF.

J is TRBJ2-2 and V is TRBV24-1, with 11 bases aligning to TRBD1. CDR3 length equals 16 residues. V lost 4 bases to trimming and J lost 3 bases; unmatched junction nucleotides: 3. The germline V gene encodes CDR1 KGHDR and CDR2 SFDVKD. Here the CDR3 DNA reads TGTGCCACCAGTGACGGACAGGGGGCAGACACCGGGGAGCTGTTTTTT. Protein: CATSDGQGADTGELFF.

The chain is built from TRBV11-2 and TRBJ2-7, with TRBD1 identical over 9 bases. CDR1 and CDR2 from the germline V gene are SGHAT and FQNNGV. Trimming cost V 5 bases and J 3 bases; bases outside gene matches: 14. CDR3 length: 17 amino acids. As DNA, the CDR3 is TGTGCCAGCAGCCAAAGTTTCCGGGACAGGGTGGGCTACGAGCAGTACTTC. Protein: CASSQSFRDRVGYEQYF.

A few counts support this clone. This sequence joins TRBV7-8 and TRBJ2-3, with 8 bases fitting TRBD2. The CDR3 is made up of 14 amino acids. Germline CDR1 and CDR2: SGHVS and FQNEAQ. With 1 base clipped from V and 7 bases from J, the junction kept 4 bases outside the gene matches. The CDR3 loop is CASSLGSGMNTQYF. For the CDR3, the DNA is TGTGCCAGCAGCTTAGGTAGCGGGATGAATACGCAGTATTTT.